A single sample gave rise to the 14 T cell receptor beta chains below, sequenced in a study of human T cells and chemical hapten exposure. Time point specified: healthy volunteer bleed at 2 weeks. Total RNA was isolated from whole blood that had not been fractionated. TCRdb re-called the RACE reads with MiXCR, one entry per CDR3 protein. The top ten hold under 10% of the sample, which has roughly 30,000 distinct CDR3 sequences, 6.5% to 9% seen once. Source material: whole blood. The receptors were sampled from a human donor in good health. Some clones in this sample may be carry-over from other donors' samples.

Here the CDR3 reads CASRLDSSYEQYF. CDR3 sequence (DNA): TGTGCCAGCAGGCTCGACAGCTCCTACGAGCAGTACTTC. The gene calls are TRBV12-3 or TRBV12-4 and TRBJ2-7, with D possibly matching TRBD1 (5 bases). Deletions cut 6 bases from V and 0 bases from J, with 9 bases between. The CDR3 contains 13 residues.

This clonotype was detected ten times or more. V and J are TRBV7-8 and TRBJ2-7; no definite D call. The germline gives CDR1 SGHVS, CDR2 FQNEAQ. Trimming removed 4 bases at V and 9 bases at J, with 31 bases between. This CDR3 spans 18 amino acids. DNA of the CDR3: TGTGCCAGCAGCTACCACCCAAGGATGGATTCACCCGACTTCGGGCAGTACTTC. It encodes CASSYHPRMDSPDFGQYF.

Ten or more counts support this clonotype. This chain links TRBV7-2 with TRBJ1-3; maybe TRBD1 (6 bases). Germline-derived CDR1 and CDR2 are SGHTA and FQGNSA. This CDR3 has 15 amino acids. V lost 3 bases, J lost 0 bases, and 9 bases lay in between. The CDR3 nucleotides are TGTGCCAGCAGCTTGGACAGTCTCTCTGGAAACACCATATATTTT. Amino acid sequence: CASSLDSLSGNTIYF.

The chain is built from TRBV25-1 and TRBJ2-2; D gene uncertain. This CDR3 spans 13 amino acids. Trimming left V 3 bases short and J 6 bases short, with 8 bases between. Looked up from germline, CDR1 is MGHDK and CDR2 is SYGVNS. The CDR3 sequence is CASSEKGPGELFF. CDR3 nucleotide sequence: TGTGCCAGCAGTGAGAAAGGGCCCGGGGAGCTGTTTTTT.

Ten or more counts support this clonotype. The chain has TRBV29-1 and TRBJ2-3; weak D call: TRBD1 (5 bases). Germline V gene data show CDR1 as SQVTM and CDR2 as ANQGSEA. CDR3 size: 12 residues. V dropped 7 bases and J dropped 1 base, with 9 bases sitting between them. This chain's CDR3 is CSAQGGTDTQYF. The CDR3 nucleotides read TGCAGCGCCCAGGGCGGCACAGATACGCAGTATTTT.

This clonotype was seen repeatedly, ten times or more. V is TRBV6-1 and J is TRBJ2-7; 13 bases line up with TRBD2. V dropped 1 base and J dropped 3; count of bases not matched to a gene: 0. CDR1 and CDR2 (germline): MNHNS, SASEGT. The CDR3 has 15 amino acids. The CDR3 here is CASSEGTSGSYEQYF. As DNA, the CDR3 is TGTGCCAGCAGTGAAGGGACTAGCGGGAGCTACGAGCAGTACTTC.

This clonotype has a handful of counts. The V gene is TRBV19, the J gene TRBJ2-5, with 8 nucleotides matching TRBD1. Trimming at V came to 7 bases and at J to 3 bases, leaving 4 bases not matched to a gene. This CDR3 contains 13 residues. Germline assignment: CDR1 LNHDA and CDR2 SQIVND (reference sequence). CDR3 nucleotides: TGTGCCAGTACCCCGACAGGGGAAGAGACCCAGTACTTC. It encodes CASTPTGEETQYF.

By sample share, this clonotype is medium-sized (0.01 to 0.1%). V is TRBV2 and J is TRBJ1-1; possibly TRBD1 for D (6 bases). This CDR3 region has 12 residues. Germline assignment: CDR1 SNHLY and CDR2 FYNNEI. The V gene lost 0 bases and the J gene lost 11 bases, with 10 bases spanning the gap. This CDR3 is CASSEALGGAFF. DNA of the CDR3: TGTGCCAGCAGTGAAGCGCTTGGGGGCGCTTTCTTT.

Of note for this clonotype: The junction departs from germline at one end; a sequencing error may be responsible. The CDR3 DNA is TGCGCCAGCAGCCAAGATGTCGCCGGGAATAGCAATCAGCCCCGGCATTTT. This translates into CASSQDVAGNSNQPRHF. V gene TRBV4-1 combines with J gene TRBJ1-5; D gene ambiguous. Germline CDR1 reads MGHRA; CDR2 reads YSYEKL. The CDR3 is made up of 17 amino acids.

This clonotype occurred many times. This chain connects TRBV7-2 to TRBJ1-1; no reliable D call. CDR1 SGHTA and CDR2 FQGNSA come from the germline V gene. V lost 0 bases to trimming and J lost 1 base, with 3 bases between them. This CDR3 has 13 residues. The CDR3 sequence: CASSLATNTEAFF. CDR3 coding DNA: TGTGCCAGCAGCTTAGCGACGAACACTGAAGCTTTCTTT.

This clonotype was observed many times. The chain couples TRBV29-1 to TRBJ2-1; D is unclear. The ends were cut back, 0 bases at V and 13 bases at J, with 13 bases in the middle. Germline CDR1 is SQVTM and CDR2 is ANQGSEA. There are 12 residues in the CDR3. The CDR3 loop is CSVEDPTSVQFF. CDR3 DNA sequence: TGCAGCGTTGAAGATCCGACCTCCGTCCAGTTCTTC.

The rearrangement links TRBV7-2 to TRBJ2-7, with 8 bases that match TRBD1. This CDR3 spans 15 amino acids. Trimming removed 5 bases from V and 2 bases from J; junction bases left unmatched: 8. Germline lookup yields CDR1 SGHTA and CDR2 FQGNSA. The CDR3 DNA is TGTGCCAGCAGCCCCTGGACAGGGAGAGCCTACGAGCAGTACTTC. This gives the protein CASSPWTGRAYEQYF.

This clonotype was observed a handful of times. The gene calls are TRBV6-1 and TRBJ2-1; 8 nucleotides agree with TRBD2. The junction had 3 bases not matched to a gene; V was cut back by 2 bases and J by 0 bases. The CDR3 covers 16 residues. Germline CDR1 is MNHNS and CDR2 is SASEGT. The CDR3 DNA is TGTGCCAGCAGTGAAAGGGCGGGGGGCTCCTACAATGAGCAGTTCTTC. This encodes CASSERAGGSYNEQFF.

This clonotype was recorded a few times. The gene calls are TRBV27 and TRBJ2-2; D may be TRBD1 or TRBD2 (5 bases each). Germline V gene lookup returns CDR1 MNHEY and CDR2 SMNVEV (reference sequence). The CDR3 spans 14 residues. Deletions cut 4 bases from V and 9 bases from J, with 15 bases between. The DNA for the CDR3 is TGTGCCAGCAGTTATGGGACCCGGACCCGGGAGCTGTTTTTT. Translating it yields CASSYGTRTRELFF.